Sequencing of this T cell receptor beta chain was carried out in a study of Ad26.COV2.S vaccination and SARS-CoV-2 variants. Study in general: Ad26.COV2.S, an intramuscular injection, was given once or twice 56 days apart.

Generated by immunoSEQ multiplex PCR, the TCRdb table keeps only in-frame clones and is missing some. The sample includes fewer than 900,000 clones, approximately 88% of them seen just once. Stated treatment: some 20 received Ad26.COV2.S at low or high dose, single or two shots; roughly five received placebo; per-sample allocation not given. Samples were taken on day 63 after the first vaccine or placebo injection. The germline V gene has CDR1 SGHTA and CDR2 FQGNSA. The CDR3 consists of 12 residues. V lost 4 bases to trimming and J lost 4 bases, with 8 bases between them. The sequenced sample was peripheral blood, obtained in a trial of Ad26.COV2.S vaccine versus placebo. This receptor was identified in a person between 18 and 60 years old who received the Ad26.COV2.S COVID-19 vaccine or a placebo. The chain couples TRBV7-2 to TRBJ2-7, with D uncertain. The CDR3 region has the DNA TGTGCCAGCAGCTCGGACCAGTACGAGCAGTACTTC. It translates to CASSSDQYEQYF.